This T cell receptor (beta chain) was sequenced during a study of blood T cell repertoires in COVID-19. Study in general: Spain, Italy and the United States supplied samples that represented acute and convalescent COVID-19.

Measured with immunoSEQ multiplex PCR; TCRdb has only the in-frame clones, and not every one. The data hold 300,000 to 400,000 clones, with about 91% observed a single time. Patients of the Seattle cohort, enrolled during active infection, were followed longitudinally. The CDR3 is 16 residues long. The germline CDR1 and CDR2 sequences are MNHNS and SASEGT. Germline trimming cut 3 bases from V and 1 base from J; bases unmatched to any gene: 3. The chain links TRBV6-1 to TRBJ1-6; TRBD1 matches at 7 bases. This TCR derives from a woman under 40 with COVID-19, enrolled during active disease. The material sequenced was peripheral blood. The CDR3 DNA follows: TGTGCCAGCAGTGACCGGGACAGATCCTATAATTCACCCCTCCACTTT. It is translated as CASSDRDRSYNSPLHF.